Listed below are T cell receptor beta chains from one sample, sequenced in a study of beta chain features in type 1 diabetes. The protocol was immunoSEQ multiplex PCR, while the TCRdb copy is restricted to in-frame clones and leaves out a portion. The profile shows over 650,000 clones, over 12% of them singletons. Material for sequencing was naive CD4+ T cells from blood. Receptor source: a young man with type 1 diabetes. Each CDR3 is given with its conserved first and last residue. A D gene is named only where the DNA matches it firmly. Some rows have no size entry. The others give once, few or many, or a class for an expanded clone.

d_gene	v_gene	j_gene	abundance	CDR3aa	CDR3nt
TRBD1	TRBV28	TRBJ1-5	NA	CASRPQGQGNQPQHF	TGTGCCAGCAGACCTCAGGGACAGGGGAATCAGCCCCAGCATTTT
NA	TRBV6-1	TRBJ1-1	few	CASTGNTEAFF	TGTGCCAGCACAGGAAACACTGAAGCTTTCTTT
NA	TRBV27	TRBJ1-1	NA	CASPEVEVGKRNTEAFF	TGTGCCAGCCCCGAGGTTGAGGTAGGCAAGAGGAACACTGAAGCTTTCTTT
NA	TRBV19	TRBJ2-7	few	CASSTGTSYEQYF	TGTGCCAGTAGCACGGGGACCTCCTACGAGCAGTACTTC
NA	TRBV7-9	TRBJ1-3	NA	CASSLTGFSGNTIYF	TGTGCCAGCAGCTTAACAGGTTTCTCTGGAAACACCATATATTTT
NA	TRBV20-1	TRBJ2-7	few	CSAFLTVEQYF	TGCAGTGCTTTTCTCACGGTCGAGCAGTACTTC
NA	TRBV29-1	TRBJ2-7	few	CSVDKDSSPGPYEQYF	TGCAGCGTCGATAAAGACTCATCTCCGGGACCCTACGAGCAGTACTTC
TRBD2	TRBV30	TRBJ2-1	NA	CACTSGREPYNEQFF	TGTGCCTGTACTAGCGGGAGAGAGCCCTACAATGAGCAGTTCTTC
TRBD1	TRBV29-1	TRBJ2-3	few	CSLAVGQGRDTQYF	TGCAGCCTTGCTGTGGGACAGGGGAGAGATACGCAGTATTTT
NA	TRBV5-8	TRBJ1-2	NA	CASSQSSVGYTF	TGTGCCAGCAGCCAAAGTTCGGTTGGCTACACCTTC
NA	TRBV5-4	TRBJ2-4	NA	CASSLRASKNIQYF	TGTGCCAGCAGCTTAAGGGCCTCCAAAAACATTCAGTACTTC
NA	TRBV5-1	TRBJ1-1	few	CASGTGMGNTEAFF	TGCGCCAGCGGGACGGGGATGGGGAACACTGAAGCTTTCTTT
TRBD2	TRBV6-1	TRBJ2-7	few	CASSEAPGTTYEQYF	TGTGCCAGCAGTGAAGCCCCCGGGACTACATACGAGCAGTACTTC
NA	TRBV30	TRBJ1-1	NA	CAWSVDQMNTEAFF	TGTGCCTGGAGTGTAGACCAGATGAACACTGAAGCTTTCTTT
NA	TRBV11-2	TRBJ2-5	NA	CASSLWGGEETQYF	TGTGCCAGCAGCTTATGGGGGGGCGAAGAGACCCAGTACTTC
NA	TRBV18	TRBJ2-7	few	CASSQGNLGEQYF	TGTGCCAGCTCCCAGGGCAATTTGGGTGAGCAGTACTTC
TRBD1	TRBV9	TRBJ1-1	few	CASSFRQGAEAFF	TGTGCCAGCAGCTTCAGACAGGGGGCTGAAGCTTTCTTT
TRBD2	TRBV7-9	TRBJ2-7	few	CASSPGLAEQYF	TGTGCCAGCAGCCCAGGACTAGCCGAGCAGTACTTC
NA	TRBV30	TRBJ1-1	NA	CGGGVNTEAFF	TGTGGGGGAGGGGTGAACACTGAAGCTTTCTTT
TRBD2	TRBV14	TRBJ2-5	few	CASSPGLVQTQYF	TGTGCCAGCAGCCCCGGACTAGTCCAGACCCAGTACTTC
NA	TRBV27	TRBJ2-3	NA	CASSLSADTQYF	TGTGCCAGCAGTTTATCGGCAGATACGCAGTATTTT
NA	TRBV2	TRBJ2-5	few	CASSEYRQETQYF	TGTGCCAGCAGTGAATACAGACAAGAGACCCAGTACTTC
NA	TRBV20-1	TRBJ1-2	few	CRGGYGYTF	TGCAGGGGCGGCTATGGCTACACCTTC
NA	TRBV12-5	TRBJ2-7	NA	CAAAPRGEPTYFYEQYF	TGTGCTGCCGCCCCGCGAGGAGAACCCACCTACTTCTACGAGCAGTACTTC
NA	TRBV30	TRBJ2-7	NA	CASGQAHQKYF	TGTGCCTCCGGACAAGCCCATCAAAAGTACTTC
NA	TRBV9	TRBJ1-6	few	CASSVRMGEGYNSPLHF	TGTGCCAGCAGCGTGAGGATGGGGGAGGGTTATAATTCACCCCTCCACTTT
NA	TRBV25-1	TRBJ1-4	NA	CASSDFAWGATNEKLFF	TGTGCCAGCAGTGATTTCGCCTGGGGTGCAACTAATGAAAAACTGTTTTTT
NA	TRBV5-1	TRBJ2-5	few	CASSLKVGSFQETQYF	TGCGCCAGCAGCTTGAAGGTTGGCAGTTTCCAAGAGACCCAGTACTTC
NA	TRBV7-2	TRBJ1-3	few	CASRGGNTIYF	TGTGCCTCCCGCGGTGGAAACACCATATATTTT
NA	TRBV11-2	TRBJ2-2	few	CASSFIGRLSAAGELFF	TGTGCCAGCAGCTTCATAGGCCGGCTAAGCGCGGCCGGGGAGCTGTTTTTT
NA	TRBV5-6	TRBJ2-4	once	CASSWGTGGPTKFNIQYF	TGTGCCAGCAGCTGGGGAACCGGGGGGCCTACAAAGTTCAACATTCAGTACTTC
NA	TRBV30	TRBJ1-1	few	CAWTVPHLGNTEAFF	TGTGCCTGGACCGTACCCCACTTAGGCAACACTGAAGCTTTCTTT